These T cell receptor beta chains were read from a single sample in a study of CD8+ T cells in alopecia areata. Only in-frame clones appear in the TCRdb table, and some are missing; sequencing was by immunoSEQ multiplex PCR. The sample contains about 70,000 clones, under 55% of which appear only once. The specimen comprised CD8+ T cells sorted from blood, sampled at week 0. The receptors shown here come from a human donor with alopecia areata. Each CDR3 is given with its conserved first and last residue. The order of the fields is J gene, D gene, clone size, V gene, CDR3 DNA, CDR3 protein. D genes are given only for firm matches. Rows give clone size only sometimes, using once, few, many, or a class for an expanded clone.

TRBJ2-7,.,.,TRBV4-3,TGCGCCAGCAGCCAAAACGTCGGAATCGAGCAGTACTTC,CASSQNVGIEQYF
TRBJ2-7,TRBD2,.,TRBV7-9,TGTGCCACCAGTTCTCCAACTAGCGACACCTACGAGCAGTACTTC,CATSSPTSDTYEQYF
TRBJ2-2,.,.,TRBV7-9,TGTGCCAGCAGCCCGCGACAGGTCCTGAACACCGGGGAGCTGTTTTTT,CASSPRQVLNTGELFF
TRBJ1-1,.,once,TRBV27,TGTGCCAGCAGCTACTCGGGGAACCCCACTGAAGCTTTCTTT,CASSYSGNPTEAFF
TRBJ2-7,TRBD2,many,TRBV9,TGTGCCAGCAGCGTAGTGGGGCGGCTAGCGGGTTATCTCTACGAGCAGTACTTC,CASSVVGRLAGYLYEQYF
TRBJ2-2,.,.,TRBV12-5,TGTGCTAGTGGTTTAGACGCCGGGGAGCTGTTTTTT,CASGLDAGELFF
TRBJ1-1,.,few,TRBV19,TGTGCCACCCAGGAGGGTGCGAACACTGAAGCTTTCTTT,CATQEGANTEAFF
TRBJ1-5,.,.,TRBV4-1,TGCGCCAGCAGCCAAGATAGATATCAGCCCCAGCATTTT,CASSQDRYQPQHF
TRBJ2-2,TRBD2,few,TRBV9,TGTGCCAGCAGCCCTACTAGCGGTTTAAACACCGGGGAGCTGTTTTTT,CASSPTSGLNTGELFF
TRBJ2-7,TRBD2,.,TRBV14,TGTGCCAGCAGCCCGGGACTAGCGGGGGCCTACGAGCAGTACTTC,CASSPGLAGAYEQYF
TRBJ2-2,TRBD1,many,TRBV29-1,TGCAGCGTTAACAGGGGAGGGGAGCTGTTTTTT,CSVNRGGELFF
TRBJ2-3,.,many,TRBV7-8,TGTGCCAGCAGCTTATTAGATACGCAGTATTTT,CASSLLDTQYF
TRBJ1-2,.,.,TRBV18,TGTGCCAGCTCACCACCGGATAGTCCTAGGGACTACACCTTC,CASSPPDSPRDYTF
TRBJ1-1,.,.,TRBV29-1,TGCAGCGTTGACGGGGTGACTAGGGACACTGAAGCTTTCTTT,CSVDGVTRDTEAFF
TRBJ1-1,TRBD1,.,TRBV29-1,TGCAGCGTCCCCGGGACAGGGATCGGCACTGAAGCTTTCTTT,CSVPGTGIGTEAFF
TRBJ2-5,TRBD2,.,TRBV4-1,TGCGCCAGCAGCCAAGAAGGAGGCGGGAGGGCCCAAGAGACCCAGTACTTC,CASSQEGGGRAQETQYF
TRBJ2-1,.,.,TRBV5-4,TGTGCCAGCAGTAGCGACTACAATGAGCAGTTCTTC,CASSSDYNEQFF
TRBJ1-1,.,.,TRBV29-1,TGCAGCGTTGAAGGGGGGAACACTGAAGCTTTCTTT,CSVEGGNTEAFF
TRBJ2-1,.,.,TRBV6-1,TGTGCCAGCGATAGAGACTCCTACAATGAGCAGTTCTTC,CASDRDSYNEQFF
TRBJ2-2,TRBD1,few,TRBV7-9,TGTGCCAGCAGCTCCACAGGGGCAGGCACCGGGGAGCTGTTTTTT,CASSSTGAGTGELFF
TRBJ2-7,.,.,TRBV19,TGTGCCAGTAGCCCCGGGGTTGGGGATGGCTACGAGCAGTACTTC,CASSPGVGDGYEQYF
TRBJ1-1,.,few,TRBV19,TGTGCCAGTCAAGTACAGGGATTCGGCACTGAAGCTTTCTTT,CASQVQGFGTEAFF
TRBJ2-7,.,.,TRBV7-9,TGTGCCAGCAGCTTAAGTACAGTAACCTACGAGCAGTACTTC,CASSLSTVTYEQYF
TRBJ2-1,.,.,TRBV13,TGTGCCAGTGGGTTGGGCGCGTACAATGAGCAGTTCTTC,CASGLGAYNEQFF
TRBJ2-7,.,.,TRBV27,TGTGCCAGCAGTGCCCCGACAGGTTCGCGGGGGCACGAGCAGTACTTC,CASSAPTGSRGHEQYF
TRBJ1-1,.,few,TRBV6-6,TGTGCCAGCAGTTTAGTGGGGACTGAAGCTTTCTTT,CASSLVGTEAFF
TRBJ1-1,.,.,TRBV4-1,TGCGCCAGCAGCCAAGGGGGCGGCGGGAACACTGAAGCTTTCTTT,CASSQGGGGNTEAFF
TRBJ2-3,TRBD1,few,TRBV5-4,TGTGCCAGCAGCGTCCGGGACAGAACCACAGATACGCAGTATTTT,CASSVRDRTTDTQYF
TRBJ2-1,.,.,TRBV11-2,TGTGCCAGCAGCTTAGACCCAGCGCATGAGCAGTTCTTC,CASSLDPAHEQFF
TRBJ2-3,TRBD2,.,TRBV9,TGTGCCAGCAGCGTTAGAGCGGGAGATGGCACAGATACGCAGTATTTT,CASSVRAGDGTDTQYF
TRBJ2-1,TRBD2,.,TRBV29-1,TGCAGCGTTGTGGGGGCGACTAGCGGGCTCTCCTACAATGAGCAGTTCTTC,CSVVGATSGLSYNEQFF
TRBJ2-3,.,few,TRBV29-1,TGCAGCGTTCAGACCGGGTCGGATACGCAGTATTTT,CSVQTGSDTQYF
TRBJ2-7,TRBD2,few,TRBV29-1,TGCAGCGTTGTGGGACTAGCGGAAGCCTACGAGCAGTACTTC,CSVVGLAEAYEQYF
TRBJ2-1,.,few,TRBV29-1,TGCAGCGTTGCGCAGGGCAGGTTGAATGAGCAGTTCTTC,CSVAQGRLNEQFF
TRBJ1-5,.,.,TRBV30,TGTGCCTGGAGTGTTGAGGGGGTTTACCAGCCCCAGCATTTT,CAWSVEGVYQPQHF
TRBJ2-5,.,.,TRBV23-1,TGCGCCAGCAGTCAATCTTCGGGTAGAGAGACCCAGTACTTC,CASSQSSGRETQYF
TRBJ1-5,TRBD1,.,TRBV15,TGTGCCACCAGCAGAGATCTGGACAGGGCTTCCACCGGCGGTCAGCCCCAGCATTTT,CATSRDLDRASTGGQPQHF
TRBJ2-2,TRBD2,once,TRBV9,TGTGCCAGCAGGGTTGGCGGGAGCATCTACACCGGGGAGCTGTTTTTT,CASRVGGSIYTGELFF
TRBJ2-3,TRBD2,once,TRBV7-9,TGTGCCAGCAGCTCCCCTAGCGGAGTACACACAGATACGCAGTATTTT,CASSSPSGVHTDTQYF
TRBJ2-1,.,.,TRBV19,TGTGCCAGTAGTATCACTAACCGCTTCTCTGAGCAGTTCTTC,CASSITNRFSEQFF
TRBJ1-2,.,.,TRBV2,TGTGCCAGCAGTGAGTGGGACGGGCCTAACTATGGCTACACCTTC,CASSEWDGPNYGYTF
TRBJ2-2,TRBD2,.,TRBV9,TGTGCCAGCAGCGCCGCAGCGGGAGCGGTCACCGGGGAGCTGTTTTTT,CASSAAAGAVTGELFF
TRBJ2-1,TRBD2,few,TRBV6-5,TGTGCCAGCAGTTACTCAATACTAGCGCTCAATGAGCAGTTCTTC,CASSYSILALNEQFF
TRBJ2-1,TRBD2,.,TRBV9,TGTGCCAGCAGCGGAGGACTAGCAGCTAATGAGCAGTTCTTC,CASSGGLAANEQFF
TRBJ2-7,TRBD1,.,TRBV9,TGTGCCAGCAGCGGGGGACAGAGTTCCTCCTACGAGCAGTACTTC,CASSGGQSSSYEQYF
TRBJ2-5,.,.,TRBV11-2,TGTGCCAGCAGCTTAGATAGTAGAAGGGGAAAAGAGACCCAGTACTTC,CASSLDSRRGKETQYF
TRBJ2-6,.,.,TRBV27,TGTGCCAGCAGTTTTTTGGACAGCTCTGGGGCCAACGTCCTGACTTTC,CASSFLDSSGANVLTF
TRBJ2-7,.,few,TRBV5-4,TGTGCCAGCAGCTTGGGCGTGGGAGAGGAGGCTTACGAGCAGTACTTC,CASSLGVGEEAYEQYF
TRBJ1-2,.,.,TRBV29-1,TGCAGCGTTAGTGGGGCCGGTTTCGGCTACACCTTC,CSVSGAGFGYTF
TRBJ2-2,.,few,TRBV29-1,TGCAGCGTTCCTGGGCAGGGACAACACACCGGGGAGCTGTTTTTT,CSVPGQGQHTGELFF
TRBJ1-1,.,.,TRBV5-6,TGTGCCAGCAGTCTGAGCCCCAACACTGAAGCTTTCTTT,CASSLSPNTEAFF
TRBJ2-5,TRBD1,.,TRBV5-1,TGCGCCAGCAGCCAAGGGACAGGGTCAGAGACCCAGTACTTC,CASSQGTGSETQYF
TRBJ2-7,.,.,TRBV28,TGTGCCAGCAGTGCCCGGGACACCTCCTACGAGCAGTACTTC,CASSARDTSYEQYF
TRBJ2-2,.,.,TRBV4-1,TGCGCCAGCAGCCAAGTCAAAGGGACCGGGGAGCTGTTTTTT,CASSQVKGTGELFF
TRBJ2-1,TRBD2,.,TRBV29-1,TGCAGCGCCGAGGGACTAGTTACCTACAATGAGCAGTTCTTC,CSAEGLVTYNEQFF
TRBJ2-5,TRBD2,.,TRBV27,TGTGCCAGCAGACCCCCGGGACTAGCGGGAACGCAGACCCAGTACTTC,CASRPPGLAGTQTQYF
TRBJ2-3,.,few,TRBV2,TGTGCCAGCAGCCCCCGTTACCCTAGCACAGATACGCAGTATTTT,CASSPRYPSTDTQYF
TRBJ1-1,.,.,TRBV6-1,TGTGCCAGCAGTCACCCTACCGCGTCCACTGAAGCTTTCTTT,CASSHPTASTEAFF
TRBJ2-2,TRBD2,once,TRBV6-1,TGTGCCAGCAACTTGAGGGCTAGCGGGAACGGGGAGCTGTTTTTT,CASNLRASGNGELFF
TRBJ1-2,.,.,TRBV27,TGTGCCAGCAGCACAGGATTTTACTATGGCTACACCTTC,CASSTGFYYGYTF